A selection of T cell receptor beta chains follows, all from one sample in a study of cytomegalovirus exposure and HLA in healthy donors. TCRdb's copy holds only in-frame clones and misses some; the assay was immunoSEQ multiplex PCR. The sample yields 110,000 or so clones, around 80% seen once. Sequencing was carried out using PBMCs. The receptors originated from a woman aged 18-35 years in good health and CMV-seronegative. The CDR3 runs from the conserved cysteine through the conserved F or W. D genes are given only for firm matches. A row's size may be missing; if present it is once, few, many or a size class.

size	V	J	D	CDR3	DNA
.	TRBV30	TRBJ1-2	TRBD1	CAWSVRGQGSLGYTF	TGTGCCTGGAGTGTACGTGGACAGGGAAGTTTAGGCTACACCTTC
.	TRBV6-1	TRBJ1-1	.	CASSEYSGGGTEAFF	TGTGCCAGCAGTGAATATAGTGGGGGGGGCACTGAAGCTTTCTTT
.	TRBV19	TRBJ2-6	.	CASSIEAGLLSGANGLTF	TGTGCCAGTAGTATAGAAGCAGGGTTACTTTCTGGGGCCAACGGCCTGACTTTC
.	TRBV7-2	TRBJ2-7	TRBD2	CASSLRAGGLRYEQYF	TGTGCCAGCAGCTTAAGAGCGGGAGGGCTACGGTACGAGCAGTACTTC
.	TRBV19	TRBJ1-3	.	CASSMGETGNTIYF	TGTGCCAGTAGTATGGGCGAGACTGGAAACACCATATATTTT
.	TRBV30	TRBJ1-4	.	CAWRRQEKLFF	TGTGCCTGGAGGAGACAGGAAAAACTGTTTTTT
.	TRBV19	TRBJ2-1	TRBD2	CASSMVGLAGEDNEQFF	TGTGCCAGTAGTATGGTGGGACTAGCGGGAGAAGACAATGAGCAGTTCTTC
.	TRBV6-1	TRBJ2-7	.	CASRNTYEQYF	TGTGCCAGCAGGAACACGTACGAGCAGTACTTC
.	TRBV19	TRBJ1-5	.	CASSKVLQTNQPQHF	TGTGCCAGTAGTAAAGTGCTGCAGACAAATCAGCCCCAGCATTTT
.	TRBV7-2	TRBJ1-2	TRBD1	CASSLTGTDYGYTF	TGTGCCAGCAGCTTAACGGGGACAGACTATGGCTACACCTTC
once	TRBV7-2	TRBJ1-5	.	CASSLAPSGQPQHF	TGTGCCAGCAGCTTAGCCCCAAGCGGGCAGCCCCAGCATTTT
.	TRBV5-1	TRBJ2-7	TRBD1	CASSIGTGLSYEQYF	TGCGCCAGCAGCATCGGGACAGGGTTATCCTACGAGCAGTACTTC
.	TRBV6-1	TRBJ2-2	.	CASTQGGTGELFF	TGTGCCAGCACCCAAGGGGGCACCGGGGAGCTGTTTTTT
.	TRBV15	TRBJ2-7	.	CATSRGPGNRYEQYF	TGTGCCACCAGCAGAGGGCCCGGGAATCGCTACGAGCAGTACTTC
.	TRBV29-1	TRBJ1-2	.	CSVVTVDTYGYTF	TGCAGCGTTGTAACAGTTGATACCTATGGCTACACCTTC